Shown below are 29 T cell receptor beta chains from a single sample sequenced in a study of cytomegalovirus exposure and HLA in healthy donors. With 60 Vbeta and 13 Jbeta primers, the PCR was carried out. Sequencing used immunoSEQ multiplex PCR; TCRdb keeps in-frame clones, though not all of them. Found here are under 120,000 clones, roughly 85% of them singletons; the top ten hold approximately 3%. The sample comprised PBMCs. These receptors all come from a woman aged 35 to 49 in good health and CMV-seronegative.

V gene TRBV15 combines with J gene TRBJ2-2, with a possible D match to TRBD1 (5 bases). The ends were cut back, 2 bases at V and 6 bases at J, with 13 bases in the middle. The germline gives CDR1 LNHNV, CDR2 YYDKDF (reference sequence). The CDR3 runs to 15 residues. CDR3 sequence reads: CATSRRQGMAGELFF. In DNA, the CDR3 is TGTGCCACCAGCAGACGGCAGGGAATGGCCGGGGAGCTGTTTTTT.

The chain carries TRBV7-8 and TRBJ1-4, with D possibly matching TRBD1 (5 bases). Germline V lookup: CDR1 SGHVS, CDR2 FQNEAQ. V was shortened by 2 bases and J by 0 bases, with 10 bases between the two germline ends. The CDR3 spans 16 residues. The CDR3: CASSLRGGATNEKLFF. CDR3 in DNA: TGTGCCAGCAGCTTACGGGGGGGAGCAACTAATGAAAAACTGTTTTTT.

This chain links TRBV7-2 with TRBJ2-3; 9 nucleotides line up with TRBD2. Germline CDR1 reads SGHTA; CDR2 reads FQGNSA. The V gene end was trimmed by 6 bases and the J gene end by 3 bases; junction bases not matched to a gene: 7. This CDR3 is 15 amino acids long. In DNA, the CDR3 is TGTGCCAGCAGACTAAGTAGCGGGAGTACAGATACGCAGTATTTT. It is translated as CASRLSSGSTDTQYF. Using reference TRBV7-2 and TRBJ2-3 for the parts outside the CDR3, the full variable domain is GAGVSQSPSNKVTEKGKDVELRCDPISGHTALYWYRQSLGQGLEFLIYFQGNSAPDKSGLPSDRFSAERTGGSVSTLTIQRTQQEDSAVYLCASRLSSGSTDTQYFGPGTRLTVL.

This chain joins TRBV21-1 and TRBJ2-1; no DNA check was done on the table's D call, TRBD2. TRBV21-1 is shown as a pseudogene. This CDR3 contains 18 residues. In nucleotides, the CDR3 is TGTGCCAGCCCTAAGTCGCTAGCGGGGTCTAGCTCCTACAATGAGCAGTTCTTC. Its translation is CASPKSLAGSSSYNEQFF.

The rearrangement links TRBV6-5 to TRBJ1-2; 7 nucleotides match TRBD1. Germline CDR1 is MNHEY and CDR2 is SVGAGI. The junction had 7 bases not matched to a gene; V was cut back by 5 bases and J by 1 base. This CDR3 has 15 amino acids. This CDR3 reads CASSRDSNINYGYTF. The CDR3 DNA is TGTGCCAGCAGTCGGGACAGTAACATTAACTATGGCTACACCTTC.

The rearrangement links TRBV5-6 to TRBJ2-3, with 11 bases lining up with TRBD2. The CDR3 totals 15 residues. V shed 2 bases, J shed 4 bases, and the junction held 3 bases outside the gene matches. Per the germline V gene, CDR1 is SGHDT and CDR2 is YYEEEE. CDR3 sequence reads: CASSLDSGRADTQYF. Here the CDR3 DNA reads TGTGCCAGCAGCTTAGATAGCGGGAGGGCAGATACGCAGTATTTT. Using reference TRBV5-6 and TRBJ2-3 for the parts outside the CDR3, the full variable domain is DAGVTQSPTHLIKTRGQQVTLRCSPKSGHDTVSWYQQALGQGPQFIFQYYEEEERQRGNFPDRFSGHQFPNYSSELNVNALLLGDSALYLCASSLDSGRADTQYFGPGTRLTVL.

The chain employs TRBV27 and TRBJ2-3, with 10 bases identical to TRBD2. This CDR3 has 17 residues. In germline, CDR1 is MNHEY, CDR2 SMNVEV (reference sequence). V lost 4 bases and J lost 5; bases outside the gene matches: 12. The CDR3 loop reads CASSSPTTSGFGDTQYF. The CDR3 bases are TGTGCCAGCAGTTCCCCAACGACTAGCGGGTTTGGAGATACGCAGTATTTT.

The chain employs TRBV30 and TRBJ1-2; the D is unclear. Germline assignment: CDR1 GTSNPN and CDR2 SVGIG (reference sequence). V was pared by 2 bases and J by 4 bases, with 17 bases between. This CDR3 is 15 amino acids long. The CDR3 is CAWSLRRSSGYGYTF. Written as DNA, the CDR3 is TGTGCCTGGAGTCTTCGGCGGAGTTCCGGCTATGGCTACACCTTC.

The gene calls are TRBV15 and TRBJ2-5; 8 bases fit TRBD2. CDR3 size: 15 residues. Germline V gene sequence: CDR1 LNHNV, CDR2 YYDKDF (reference sequence). The V and J ends lost 7 bases and 7 bases, in that order; junction bases with no gene match: 14. The CDR3 sequence: CATIATCGRYGTQYF. Here the CDR3 DNA reads TGTGCCACCATCGCGACTTGCGGGAGGTATGGGACCCAGTACTTC.

This clone turned up a few times. The chain joins TRBV6-5 to TRBJ1-1; 10 positions agree with TRBD1. Germline CDR1 MNHEY, CDR2 SVGAGI. V was pared by 2 bases and J by 1 base, with 1 base of the junction left unmatched. This CDR3 is 15 amino acids long. The CDR3 region has the DNA TGTGCCAGCAGTTACGGGACAGGGGAGAACACTGAAGCTTTCTTT. Protein: CASSYGTGENTEAFF.

The V and J genes are TRBV6-4 and TRBJ2-1; possibly TRBD2 for D (6 bases). Germline loops: CDR1 MRHNA, CDR2 SNTAGT. The V end lost 3 bases, the J end lost 5 bases, and 11 bases lay between the germline ends. This CDR3 has 14 amino acids. The CDR3 is CASSEQGGDNEQFF. CDR3 nucleotide sequence: TGTGCCAGCAGTGAGCAGGGAGGAGACAATGAGCAGTTCTTC.

The chain has TRBV9 and TRBJ2-1, with TRBD2 identical over 8 bases. V was clipped by 0 bases and J by 5 bases; unmatched bases: 4. CDR3 length: 15 amino acids. Per the germline V gene, CDR1 is SGDLS and CDR2 is YYNGEE. The CDR3 coding sequence is TGTGCCAGCAGCGTAGAGGGACTAGGAGACAATGAGCAGTTCTTC. This gives the protein CASSVEGLGDNEQFF.

The rearrangement uses TRBV6-1 and TRBJ1-2, with D unclear. There are 14 residues in the CDR3. Germline V gene data show CDR1 as MNHNS and CDR2 as SASEGT. The V end lost 5 bases, the J end lost 6 bases, and 16 bases lay between the germline ends. The CDR3 sequence: CASSSVSFTDGYTF. The CDR3 DNA reads as TGTGCCAGCAGTTCCGTAAGCTTCACGGATGGCTACACCTTC.

A few counts support this clone. V usage is TRBV4-3 and J usage is TRBJ1-6; D remains unclear. V was clipped by 2 bases and J by 5 bases, with 13 bases between them. The CDR3 contains 16 residues. Germline CDR1 LGHNA, CDR2 YSLEER. CDR3 coding DNA: TGCGCCAGCAGCCAACTGCCCCAGGTTCATAATTCACCCCTCCACTTT. It yields the protein CASSQLPQVHNSPLHF.

The chain couples TRBV13 to TRBJ1-1, with a possible D match to TRBD1 (5 bases). V lost 0 bases and J lost 6, with 8 bases in between. Germline values: CDR1 PRHDT, CDR2 FYEKMQ (reference sequence). The CDR3 is 13 residues long. The CDR3, as DNA: TGTGCCAGCAGCTTAGGAGGGGTAGCTGAAGCTTTCTTT. Translated, it gives CASSLGGVAEAFF. Filled out from reference TRBV13 and TRBJ1-1, the complete variable domain reads AAGVIQSPRHLIKEKRETATLKCYPIPRHDTVYWYQQGPGQDPQFLISFYEKMQSDKGSIPDRFSAQQFSDYHSELNMSSLELGDSALYFCASSLGGVAEAFFGQGTRLTVV.

The chain combines TRBV19 with TRBJ1-5, with a possible D match to TRBD1 (5 bases). CDR3 length equals 15 residues. In germline, CDR1 is LNHDA, CDR2 SQIVND (reference sequence). Trimming cost V 6 bases and J 0 bases, with 12 bases left between them. CDR3 nucleotide sequence: TGTGCCAGTAGCCCTGGGGCAGATAGCAATCAGCCCCAGCATTTT. Protein: CASSPGADSNQPQHF.

The chain employs TRBV7-2 and TRBJ2-5; 9 bases match TRBD1. V trimming: 6 bases; J trimming: 4 bases; junction bases outside the gene matches: 12. The CDR3 is made up of 16 amino acids. Per the germline V gene, CDR1 is SGHTA and CDR2 is FQGNSA. The CDR3 DNA reads as TGTGCCAGCAGTCAAAAAGGGACAGGGACTCGAGAGACCCAGTACTTC. The encoded protein is CASSQKGTGTRETQYF.

As regards this clone: At one end, the junction sequence differs from germline, possibly due to a read error. CDR3 protein: CASSQEMRLAATDTQYF. CDR3 bases: TGCGCCAGCAGCCAAGAGATGCGACTAGCGGCCACAGATACGCAGTATTTT. The genes are TRBV7-2 and TRBJ2-3; 9 nucleotides agree with TRBD2. Per the germline V gene, CDR1 is SGHTA and CDR2 is FQGNSA. The CDR3 contains 17 residues.

This clone was recorded once. The chain recombines TRBV6-6 with TRBJ2-7; D is perhaps TRBD2 (5 bases). CDR1 and CDR2 from the germline V gene are MNHNY and SVGAGI (reference sequence). V lost 5 bases, J lost 3 bases, and 11 bases lay in between. CDR3 length: 13 residues. For the CDR3, the DNA is TGTGCCAGCAGTCCATTGGGGAGCTACGAGCAGTACTTC. Translation: CASSPLGSYEQYF.

This chain's CDR3 is CASSIAQGGPSPYEQYF. CDR3 bases: TGTGCCAGTAGTATAGCACAGGGGGGACCCTCTCCCTACGAGCAGTACTTC. The J gene is TRBJ2-7, the V gene TRBV19; 8 bases are a match to TRBD1. Germline V gene lookup returns CDR1 LNHDA and CDR2 SQIVND (reference sequence). The junction had 10 bases not matched to a gene; V was cut back by 1 base and J by 2 bases. This CDR3 region has 17 residues.

The rearrangement links TRBV10-3 to TRBJ1-1; 10 positions match TRBD1. The V gene's germline CDR1 is ENHRY and CDR2 SYGVKD. The length of the CDR3 is 15 residues. Losses at the gene ends were 0 bases for V and 10 bases for J; bases not matched to a gene: 8. CDR3 residues: CAISESGQGIGGAFF. The CDR3 nucleotides read TGTGCCATCAGTGAGTCGGGACAGGGGATAGGAGGAGCTTTCTTT.

V gene TRBV5-4 combines with J gene TRBJ1-4; D not certain. Germline lookup yields CDR1 SGHNT and CDR2 YYREEE (reference sequence). The CDR3 consists of 15 residues. V shed 0 bases and J shed 0 bases, with 6 bases lying between them. CDR3 bases: TGTGCCAGCAGCTTGGATGCAGCAACTAATGAAAAACTGTTTTTT. This gives the protein CASSLDAATNEKLFF.

This clone was detected only once. This chain connects TRBV10-1 to TRBJ2-3; 9 nucleotides align to TRBD1. The CDR3 has 14 amino acids. V shed 6 bases and J 3 bases; nucleotides not matched to a gene: 4. CDR1 and CDR2 from the germline V gene are WNHNN and SYGVQD (reference sequence). The CDR3 loop is CASRGTGSTDTQYF. In DNA, the CDR3 is TGCGCCAGCAGGGGGACAGGGTCGACAGATACGCAGTATTTT.

A note on this clone: The same CDR3 is also encoded by other DNA sequences in this sample. The chain combines TRBV19 with TRBJ2-2; D is possibly TRBD1 (6 bases). Germline V gives CDR1 LNHDA, CDR2 SQIVND (reference sequence). Trimming cost V 9 bases and J 0 bases, with 11 bases left between them. The CDR3 is 14 amino acids. CDR3 in DNA: TGTGCCAGCCTGAGGACAGCGAACACCGGGGAGCTGTTTTTT. Translation gives CASLRTANTGELFF.

This clone was found a few times. CDR3 bases: TGTGCCAGCTCACCAGAATCTCCCGGGTCGAACACCGGGGAGCTGTTTTTT. Its translation is CASSPESPGSNTGELFF. This chain connects TRBV18 to TRBJ2-2, with D hard to call. V lost 2 bases to trimming and J lost 0 bases, with 13 bases between them. The CDR3 runs to 17 residues. The germline V gene has CDR1 KGHSH and CDR2 LQKENI.

V is TRBV29-1 and J is TRBJ1-1; TRBD1 matches at 7 bases. CDR3 length: 13 amino acids. The junction had 4 bases not matched to a gene; V was cut back by 6 bases and J by 0 bases. The germline gives CDR1 SQVTM, CDR2 ANQGSEA. Here the CDR3 DNA reads TGCAGCGTGACAGGGTACATGAACACTGAAGCTTTCTTT. Amino acid sequence: CSVTGYMNTEAFF.

This sequence joins TRBV7-2 and TRBJ2-1; D perhaps matches TRBD2 (6 bases). The V and J ends lost 5 bases and 6 bases respectively, with 17 bases between them. Germline CDR1 and CDR2: SGHTA and FQGNSA. The CDR3 runs to 15 residues. The CDR3 DNA follows: TGTGCCAGCAGCCCCCGACTAGAGGTTGGCAATGAGCAGTTCTTC. Its translation is CASSPRLEVGNEQFF.

CDR3 sequence: CASSFPGTDYEQYF. CDR3 DNA: TGTGCCAGCAGTTTCCCCGGGACAGACTACGAGCAGTACTTC. This chain joins TRBV28 and TRBJ2-7; 7 bases match TRBD1. The junction had 5 bases not matched to a gene; V was cut back by 3 bases and J by 3 bases. Germline-derived CDR1 and CDR2 are MDHEN and SYDVKM. This CDR3 comprises 14 residues.

Written as DNA, the CDR3 is TGTGCCAGCGGCCGGGATCTGAGCTCCTACAATGAGCAGTTCTTC. This gives the protein CASGRDLSSYNEQFF. This chain uses TRBV7-9 with TRBJ2-1; D might be TRBD2 (5 bases). This CDR3 spans 15 amino acids. With 8 bases removed from V and 0 bases from J, the gap between germline ends came to 14 bases. Looked up from germline, CDR1 is SEHNR and CDR2 is FQNEAQ (reference sequence).